This T cell receptor beta chain was observed in a study of blood T cell repertoires in COVID-19. About the research overall: The origin of the acute and convalescent COVID-19 samples was the United States, Italy and Spain. Sources were T cells, B-cell-depleted T cells, or PBMCs; the material itself was cDNA or gDNA.

Here immunoSEQ multiplex PCR was the method, and the copy in TCRdb shows in-frame clones only, minus some. In the table there are some 150,000 clones, 80% of which are singletons. Trimming stripped 2 bases from V and 5 bases from J, with 6 bases between. Germline CDR1 reads LGHNA; CDR2 reads YNFKEQ. CDR3 length: 12 residues. J is TRBJ1-2 and V is TRBV4-2; no firm D call. This receptor was identified in a man aged 55 to 70 with acute or convalescent COVID-19. The sequenced sample was peripheral blood. The CDR3 sequence is CASSQQAYGYTF. Written as DNA, the CDR3 is TGTGCCAGCAGCCAACAGGCGTATGGCTACACCTTC.